This T cell receptor (beta chain) appears in the sequencing data of a study of blood T cells in healthy people across ages. Across the study: Template switching caught about one barcoded beta molecule for each two T cells.

Regarding this clonotype: The antigen is unknown.

Findings of the study overall: In older individuals, TCR beta diversity per million T cells was lower, falling roughly linearly with age.

There were at least 5.5 micrograms of total RNA extracted from every sample. With a J-beta primer mix and a sample-barcoded 5' primer, a second PCR ran roughly 6 to 11 cycles. A template-switch adaptor containing 12 random nucleotides labeled each cDNA molecule. TCRdb analysed the 5' RACE reads with MiXCR anew, one entry per CDR3 protein. The data show 1.5 million to 2 million distinct CDR3 sequences, roughly 50% seen once. This sequence originates from a woman aged 40 to 49 in good health. The sample comprised blood.

CDR3 sequence: CSASKIRAGILYEQYF. In DNA, the CDR3 is TGCAGTGCTAGTAAGATTAGGGCTGGAATCCTCTACGAGCAGTACTTC. The chain employs TRBV20-1 and TRBJ2-7, with D uncertain. The V gene lost 3 bases and the J gene lost 3 bases, with 21 bases spanning the gap. Germline V lookup: CDR1 DFQATT, CDR2 SNEGSKA (reference sequence). CDR3 length: 16 amino acids.